The source of this T cell receptor beta chain is a study of cytomegalovirus exposure and HLA in healthy donors. Study findings and constraints: Rarity characterized most TCR sequences, yet some public TCRs appeared in many donors.

CDR1 is MNHEY and CDR2 is SMNVEV in the germline V gene (reference sequence). With 5 bases removed from V and 0 bases from J, the gap between germline ends came to 8 bases. The CDR3 is made up of 14 amino acids. Concerning this clone itself: Its antigen remains unknown. This sample includes further DNA sequences coding for the same CDR3.

The protocol was immunoSEQ multiplex PCR, while the TCRdb copy is restricted to in-frame clones and leaves out a portion. The sample carries approximately 99,000 clones, about 85% recorded once. This receptor was taken from a woman younger than 35 in good health and CMV-seronegative. J is TRBJ1-5 and V is TRBV27, with D maybe TRBD1 (5 bases). Sequenced: PBMCs. CDR3: CASSTGYSNQPQHF. As DNA, the CDR3 is TGTGCCAGCAGTACAGGTTATAGCAATCAGCCCCAGCATTTT.